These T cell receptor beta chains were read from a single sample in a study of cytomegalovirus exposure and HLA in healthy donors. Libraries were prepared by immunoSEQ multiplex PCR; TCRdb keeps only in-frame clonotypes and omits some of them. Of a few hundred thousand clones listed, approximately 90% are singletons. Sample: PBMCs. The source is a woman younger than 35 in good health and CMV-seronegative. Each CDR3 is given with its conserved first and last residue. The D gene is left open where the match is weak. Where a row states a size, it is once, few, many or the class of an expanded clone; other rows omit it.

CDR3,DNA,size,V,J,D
CASSHLTGNEQYF,TGTGCCAGCAGCCACCTGACAGGGAACGAGCAGTACTTC,NA,TRBV4-2,TRBJ2-7,TRBD1
CASSQLVQSVGEQYF,TGCGCCAGCAGCCAGCTGGTGCAGTCAGTTGGCGAGCAGTACTTC,NA,TRBV4-1,TRBJ2-7,NA
CASTRDSGANVLTF,TGTGCCAGCACCCGAGACTCTGGGGCCAACGTCCTGACTTTC,NA,TRBV9,TRBJ2-6,NA
CASSLRNYGYTF,TGTGCCAGCAGTTTACGTAACTATGGCTACACCTTC,NA,TRBV28,TRBJ1-2,NA
CASSFSAQQETQYF,TGTGCCAGCAGTTTCTCGGCACAGCAAGAGACCCAGTACTTC,NA,TRBV27,TRBJ2-5,NA
CASTGTGGVLEGYTF,TGTGCCAGCACCGGAACAGGGGGCGTCTTGGAAGGCTACACCTTC,NA,TRBV27,TRBJ1-2,TRBD1
CASSPGQSNEQFF,TGCGCCAGCAGCCCCGGACAGTCGAATGAGCAGTTCTTC,NA,TRBV5-1,TRBJ2-1,NA
CASSLGGGVTEAFF,TGCGCCAGCAGCTTGGGGGGAGGGGTGACTGAAGCTTTCTTT,NA,TRBV5-1,TRBJ1-1,NA
CASSYIRDGYTF,TGTGCCAGCAGTTACATAAGAGATGGCTACACCTTC,NA,TRBV6-6,TRBJ1-2,NA
CASSGLEGARTGELFF,TGTGCCAGCAGCGGCCTAGAGGGGGCGCGCACCGGGGAGCTGTTTTTT,NA,TRBV4-2,TRBJ2-2,TRBD1
CSVGPQETQYF,TGCAGCGTTGGTCCACAAGAGACCCAGTACTTC,NA,TRBV29-1,TRBJ2-5,NA
CASSLGQGGHYEQYF,TGTGCCAGCAGCTTAGGCCAGGGAGGTCACTACGAGCAGTACTTC,NA,TRBV13,TRBJ2-7,NA
CASSLRPSGGITDTQYF,TGTGCCAGCAGCTTAAGGCCTAGCGGGGGGATCACAGATACGCAGTATTTT,NA,TRBV7-6,TRBJ2-3,TRBD2
CASSYLQSNQPQHF,TGTGCCAGCAGTTACTTACAGAGCAATCAGCCCCAGCATTTT,NA,TRBV6-6,TRBJ1-5,NA
CASSPRTGTRHEQYF,TGCGCCAGCAGCCCCAGGACAGGCACTCGCCACGAGCAGTACTTC,once,TRBV4-1,TRBJ2-7,TRBD1
CASSLEPDNYGYTF,TGTGCCAGCAGCTTGGAACCAGATAACTATGGCTACACCTTC,NA,TRBV5-6,TRBJ1-2,NA
CASSHDRADTQYF,TGCGCCAGCAGCCACGACAGGGCGGATACGCAGTATTTT,NA,TRBV4-3,TRBJ2-3,TRBD1
CASSVQQQGSSYEQYF,TGTGCCAGCTCCGTACAACAACAGGGGAGCTCCTACGAGCAGTACTTC,NA,TRBV18,TRBJ2-7,TRBD1
CASSSGGRKTQYF,TGTGCCAGCAGTTCAGGGGGCAGAAAGACCCAGTACTTC,NA,TRBV27,TRBJ2-5,TRBD1
CASSPTTAEVFWYGYTF,TGCGCCAGCAGCCCCACGACAGCCGAGGTTTTCTGGTATGGCTACACCTTC,NA,TRBV4-3,TRBJ1-2,NA
CASSYSPGNYGYTF,TGTGCCAGCAGTTACTCGCCAGGTAACTATGGCTACACCTTC,NA,TRBV6-6,TRBJ1-2,NA
CASSQELLSYEQYF,TGTGCCAGCAGCCAAGAACTACTCTCCTACGAGCAGTACTTC,NA,TRBV4-2,TRBJ2-7,NA
CASSLRRERGGTDTQYF,TGTGCCAGCAGCTTACGGCGGGAGAGGGGAGGCACAGATACGCAGTATTTT,NA,TRBV11-2,TRBJ2-3,TRBD2
CASSQSLNSGYTF,TGTGCCAGCAGCCAGTCTCTTAATAGTGGCTACACCTTC,once,TRBV4-2,TRBJ1-2,NA
CASSKRLGTGGNSPLHF,TGTGCCAGCAGCAAGAGACTCGGGACAGGGGGGAATTCACCCCTCCACTTT,few,TRBV25-1,TRBJ1-6,TRBD1